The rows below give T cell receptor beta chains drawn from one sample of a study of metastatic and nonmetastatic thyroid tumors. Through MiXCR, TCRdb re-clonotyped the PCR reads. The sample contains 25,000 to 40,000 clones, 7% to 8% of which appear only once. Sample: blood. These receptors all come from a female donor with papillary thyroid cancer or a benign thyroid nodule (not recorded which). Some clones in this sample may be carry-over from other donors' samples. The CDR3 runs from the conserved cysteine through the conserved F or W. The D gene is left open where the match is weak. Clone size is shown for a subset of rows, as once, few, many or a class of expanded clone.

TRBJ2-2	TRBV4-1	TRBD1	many	CASSQIVMGQGAKVGELFF	TGCGCCAGCAGCCAAATTGTAATGGGACAGGGGGCTAAGGTCGGGGAGCTGTTTTTT
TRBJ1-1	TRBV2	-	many	CASSKGTSRTEAFF	TGTGCCAGCAGTAAAGGGACCTCGCGGACTGAAGCTTTCTTT
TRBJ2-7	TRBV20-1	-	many	CSASEGYEQYF	TGCAGTGCTAGCGAGGGGTACGAGCAGTACTTC
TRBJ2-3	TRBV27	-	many	CASSPREGLVDTQYF	TGTGCCAGCAGTCCGCGCGAAGGCTTAGTAGATACGCAGTATTTT
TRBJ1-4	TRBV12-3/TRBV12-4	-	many	CASSLGGAWVEKLFF	TGTGCCAGCAGTTTAGGGGGGGCCTGGGTTGAAAAACTGTTTTTT
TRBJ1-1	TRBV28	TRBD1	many	CASSSIRDRNTEAFF	TGTGCCAGCAGTTCCATCCGGGACAGGAACACTGAAGCTTTCTTT
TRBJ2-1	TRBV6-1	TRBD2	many	CASTRGGSYNEQFF	TGTGCCAGCACCCGGGGGGGTTCCTACAATGAGCAGTTCTTC
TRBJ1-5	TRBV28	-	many	CASSFRARGRRSNQPQHF	TGTGCCAGCAGTTTCCGCGCGAGGGGCCGGAGGAGCAATCAGCCCCAGCATTTT
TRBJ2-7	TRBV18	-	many	CASSPSFREHSYEQYF	TGTGCCAGCTCACCGTCATTCCGGGAGCACTCCTACGAGCAGTACTTC
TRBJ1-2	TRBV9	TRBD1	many	CASSVGITGGSYGYTF	TGTGCCAGCAGCGTAGGTATCACAGGGGGCAGCTATGGCTACACCTTC
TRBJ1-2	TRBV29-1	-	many	CSVESGMVGYTF	TGCAGCGTTGAATCAGGGATGGTAGGCTACACCTTC
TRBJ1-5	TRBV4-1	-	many	CASSQSMRSRGQPQHF	TGCGCCAGCAGCCAAAGTATGAGGTCAAGGGGGCAGCCCCAGCATTTT
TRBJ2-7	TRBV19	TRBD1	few	CASSSGGPYEQYF	TGTGCCAGTAGTTCAGGGGGACCCTACGAGCAGTACTTC
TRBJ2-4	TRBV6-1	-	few	CASSSSDRAKNIQYF	TGTGCCAGCAGTTCGAGTGACAGGGCCAAAAACATTCAGTACTTC
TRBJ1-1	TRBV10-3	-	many	CAITIGQQNTEAFF	TGTGCCATCACCATTGGACAGCAGAACACTGAAGCTTTCTTT
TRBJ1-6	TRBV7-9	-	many	CASSPGRGIHYSSSPLHF	TGTGCCAGCAGCCCAGGGAGAGGAATTCATTATTCGAGTTCACCCCTCCACTTT
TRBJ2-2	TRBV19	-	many	CASSTPLLTGELFF	TGTGCCAGTAGTACCCCACTCCTGACCGGGGAGCTGTTTTTT
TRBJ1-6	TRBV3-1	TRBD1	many	CASSRNPGQGNSPLHF	TGTGCCAGCAGCCGCAACCCGGGACAGGGGAACTCACCCCTCCACTTT
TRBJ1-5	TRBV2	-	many	CASSLEARAGNQPQHF	TGTGCCAGCAGTCTAGAAGCCAGGGCTGGCAATCAGCCCCAGCATTTT
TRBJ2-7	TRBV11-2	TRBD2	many	CASSLGAGAAYEQYF	TGTGCCAGCAGCTTAGGAGCGGGGGCCGCCTACGAGCAGTACTTC
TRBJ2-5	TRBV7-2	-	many	CASSSGAVQETQYF	TGTGCCAGCAGCTCAGGGGCGGTTCAAGAGACCCAGTACTTC
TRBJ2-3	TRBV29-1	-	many	CSSTRGGAGTDTQYF	TGCAGCTCTACGCGTGGGGGGGCTGGGACAGATACGCAGTATTTT
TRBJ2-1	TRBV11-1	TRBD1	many	CASSHGRGRDDEQFF	TGTGCCAGCAGCCACGGCAGGGGGCGCGACGATGAGCAGTTCTTC
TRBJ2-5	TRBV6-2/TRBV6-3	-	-	CAGSYRTDDRELASGRLQETQYF	TGTGCCGGCAGTTACCGGACGGACGACCGGGAGTTGGCTAGTGGGAGGTTACAAGAGACCCAGTACTTC
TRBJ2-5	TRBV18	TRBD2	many	CASSPRTSGGGETQYF	TGTGCCAGCTCACCTCGGACTAGCGGGGGAGGAGAGACCCAGTACTTC
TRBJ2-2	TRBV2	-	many	CASIRENTGELFF	TGTGCCAGCATCCGTGAGAACACCGGGGAGCTGTTTTTT
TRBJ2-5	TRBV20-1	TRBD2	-	CSARRSGRILETQYF	TGCAGTGCTAGAAGAAGCGGGAGAATCTTAGAGACCCAGTACTTC
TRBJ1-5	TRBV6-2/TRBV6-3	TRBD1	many	CASTSTGGYSNQPQHF	TGTGCCAGCACCTCGACAGGGGGCTATAGCAATCAGCCCCAGCATTTT
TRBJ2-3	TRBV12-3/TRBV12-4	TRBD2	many	CASSPGLAGRTDTQYF	TGTGCCAGCAGTCCGGGGCTAGCGGGGCGCACAGATACGCAGTATTTT
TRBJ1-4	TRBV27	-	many	CALWLEKLFF	TGTGCCCTTTGGCTAGAAAAACTGTTTTTT
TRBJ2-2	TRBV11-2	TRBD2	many	CASSLGGLAGGTGELFF	TGTGCCAGCAGCTTAGGGGGACTAGCGGGGGGCACCGGGGAGCTGTTTTTT
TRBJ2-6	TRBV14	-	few	CASSQGVWVSGANVLTF	TGTGCCAGCAGCCAAGGGGTATGGGTCTCTGGGGCCAACGTCCTGACTTTC
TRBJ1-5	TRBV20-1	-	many	CSARGAGNQPQHF	TGCAGTGCTCGAGGGGCTGGGAATCAGCCCCAGCATTTT
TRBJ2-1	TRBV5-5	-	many	CASSFRTREEFF	TGTGCCAGCAGCTTCCGTACCAGGGAGGAGTTCTTC
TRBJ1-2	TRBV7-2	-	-	CASSSQSGNYGYTF	TGTGCCAGCAGCTCGCAGTCAGGGAACTATGGCTACACCTTC
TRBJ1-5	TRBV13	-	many	CASSSGYSNQPQHF	TGTGCCAGCAGCTCAGGCTATAGCAATCAGCCCCAGCATTTT
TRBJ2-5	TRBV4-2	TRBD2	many	CASSETSGGGETQYF	TGTGCCAGCAGCGAGACTAGCGGAGGGGGGGAGACCCAGTACTTC
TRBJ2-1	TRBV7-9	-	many	CASSLRLRDEQFF	TGTGCCAGCAGCTTAAGGTTGCGCGATGAGCAGTTCTTC
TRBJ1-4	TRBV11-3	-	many	CASSLWYRLISEKLFF	TGTGCCAGCAGCTTATGGTACCGATTGATATCTGAAAAACTGTTTTTT
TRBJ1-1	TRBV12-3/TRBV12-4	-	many	CASSLFRVLGTEAFF	TGTGCCAGCAGTTTATTCAGGGTCCTCGGCACTGAAGCTTTCTTT
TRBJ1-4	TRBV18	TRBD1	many	CASSPTGQGGDEKLFF	TGTGCCAGCTCACCAACCGGACAGGGAGGGGATGAAAAACTGTTTTTT
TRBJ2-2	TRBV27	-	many	CASSLSINTGELFF	TGTGCCAGCAGTTTATCAATTAATACCGGGGAGCTGTTTTTT
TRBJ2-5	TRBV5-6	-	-	CASSRLPIFSWQETQYF	TGTGCCAGCAGCCGTCTACCCATTTTTTCGTGGCAAGAGACCCAGTACTTC
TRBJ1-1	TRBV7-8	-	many	CASNDPSGNTEAFF	TGTGCCAGCAATGACCCCTCCGGGAACACTGAAGCTTTCTTT
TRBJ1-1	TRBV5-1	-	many	CASSQSLGRANTEAFF	TGCGCCAGCAGCCAATCCCTCGGCAGAGCGAACACTGAAGCTTTCTTT
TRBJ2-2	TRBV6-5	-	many	CASSYAFVAGFDPNTGELFF	TGTGCCAGCAGTTACGCTTTCGTCGCAGGGTTCGACCCAAACACCGGGGAGCTGTTTTTT
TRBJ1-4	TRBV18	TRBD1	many	CASSPTGTVNRGEKLFF	TGTGCCAGCTCACCGACCGGGACAGTAAACCGCGGGGAAAAACTGTTTTTT
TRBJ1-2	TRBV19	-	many	CATTVRGAGGYTF	TGTGCCACTACCGTCCGGGGGGCAGGTGGCTACACCTTC
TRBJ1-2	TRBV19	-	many	CASSIGGRTYYGYTF	TGTGCCAGTAGTATAGGGGGCAGGACGTACTATGGCTACACCTTC
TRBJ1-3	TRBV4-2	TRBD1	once	CASTTGTGRSGNTIYF	TGTGCCAGCACCACCGGGACAGGACGCTCTGGAAACACCATATATTTT
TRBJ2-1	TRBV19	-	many	CASSVVEQFF	TGTGCCAGTAGTGTGGTCGAGCAGTTCTTC
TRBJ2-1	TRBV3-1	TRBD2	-	CASSQIDGPGLAGYERFF	TGTGCCAGCAGCCAAATCGATGGACCGGGACTAGCGGGTTATGAGCGGTTCTTC
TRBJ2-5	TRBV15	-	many	CATSRDQNRPQYF	TGTGCCACCAGCAGGGACCAAAATAGGCCCCAGTACTTC
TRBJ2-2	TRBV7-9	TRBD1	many	CASSLGQGAAGELFF	TGTGCCAGCAGCTTGGGACAGGGGGCGGCCGGGGAGCTGTTTTTT
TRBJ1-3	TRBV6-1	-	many	CASSRSSVPHSGNTIYF	TGTGCCAGCAGCCGGTCGTCGGTTCCCCACTCTGGAAACACCATATATTTT
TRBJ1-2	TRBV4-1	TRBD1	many	CASSQGTGGVYGYTF	TGCGCCAGCAGCCAAGGGACAGGGGGTGTCTATGGCTACACCTTC